Listed below are T cell receptor beta chains from one sample, sequenced in a study of cytomegalovirus exposure and HLA in healthy donors. The table came from immunoSEQ multiplex PCR; TCRdb's copy has only in-frame clones and leaves some out. The sample lists 150,000 to 200,000 clones; approximately 88% were seen once. Sample: PBMCs. The receptors originated from a woman in her 30s in good health and CMV-seronegative. Each CDR3 is given with its conserved first and last residue. The D gene is left open where the match is weak. Size values are once, few and many counts, or a class for expanded clones, and some rows have none.

TRBV19	.	TRBD2	TRBJ2-3	CASRPTSGRNPDTQYF	TGTGCCAGTAGGCCGACTAGCGGGAGGAATCCAGATACGCAGTATTTT
TRBV7-8	.	.	TRBJ2-2	CASSLSYTGELFF	TGTGCCAGCAGCTTATCTTACACCGGGGAGCTGTTTTTT
TRBV4-1	.	.	TRBJ1-1	CASSLRANLNTEAFF	TGCGCCAGCAGCCTGCGGGCGAACTTGAACACTGAAGCTTTCTTT
TRBV4-1	.	.	TRBJ1-4	CASSPRGAREKLFF	TGCGCCAGCAGCCCACGCGGGGCTAGGGAAAAACTGTTTTTT
TRBV28	.	.	TRBJ2-1	CASSLGPAEQFF	TGTGCCAGCAGTTTGGGCCCAGCAGAGCAGTTCTTC
TRBV7-9	.	.	TRBJ2-7	CASSRLSAGKTYEQYF	TGTGCCAGCAGCCGTCTGAGTGCAGGGAAAACCTACGAGCAGTACTTC
TRBV7-9	.	.	TRBJ2-5	CASSPPGGETQYF	TGTGCCAGCAGCCCCCCAGGGGGGGAGACCCAGTACTTC
TRBV7-3	.	TRBD2	TRBJ2-1	CASSSPGLAGGNEQFF	TGTGCCAGCAGCTCCCCTGGGCTAGCGGGAGGCAATGAGCAGTTCTTC
TRBV29-1	.	TRBD1	TRBJ1-2	CSVVDRGLNGYTF	TGCAGCGTTGTGGACAGGGGGCTGAATGGCTACACCTTC
TRBV6-1	.	.	TRBJ2-7	CASSAAGPGQYF	TGTGCCAGCAGTGCTGCGGGGCCCGGGCAGTACTTC
TRBV15	.	.	TRBJ2-7	CATSREGGLYTKQYF	TGTGCCACCAGCAGAGAAGGTGGACTCTATACGAAGCAGTACTTC
TRBV9	.	TRBD1	TRBJ1-2	CASSEGQGAYGYTF	TGTGCCAGCAGCGAGGGACAGGGGGCCTATGGCTACACCTTC
TRBV5-1	once	.	TRBJ2-7	CASSLDQVLGEQYF	TGCGCCAGCAGCTTGGACCAGGTCTTAGGCGAGCAGTACTTC
TRBV2	.	TRBD1	TRBJ2-2	CASSRTGLSGELFF	TGTGCCAGCAGCCGGACAGGGTTATCCGGGGAGCTGTTTTTT
TRBV9	.	.	TRBJ2-1	CASSDGGTGYNEQFF	TGTGCCAGCAGCGACGGGGGTACAGGATACAATGAGCAGTTCTTC
TRBV2	.	TRBD1	TRBJ2-5	CASSGWDSLGQETQYF	TGTGCCAGCAGTGGTTGGGACAGCCTGGGGCAAGAGACCCAGTACTTC
TRBV7-6	.	TRBD1	TRBJ2-1	CASSPGQGASYNEQFF	TGTGCCAGCAGCCCGGGACAGGGGGCTTCCTACAATGAGCAGTTCTTC
TRBV9	.	TRBD2	TRBJ2-3	CASSVVASGGRTDTQYF	TGTGCCAGCAGCGTAGTAGCTAGCGGGGGGCGCACAGATACGCAGTATTTT
TRBV7-8	.	.	TRBJ2-4	CASSFLSSQGQTGIQYF	TGTGCCAGCAGCTTTTTATCTTCCCAGGGGCAAACAGGCATTCAGTACTTC
TRBV5-4	.	.	TRBJ2-7	CASSGRGRAHEQYF	TGTGCCAGCAGCGGCCGGGGAAGGGCCCACGAGCAGTACTTC
TRBV7-2	.	.	TRBJ2-2	CASSTGGTRLTGELFF	TGTGCCAGCAGCACCGGAGGGACTCGTCTCACCGGGGAGCTGTTTTTT
TRBV30	.	.	TRBJ1-2	CAWGDRPNYGYTF	TGTGCCTGGGGTGACAGGCCGAACTATGGCTACACCTTC
TRBV9	.	.	TRBJ2-7	CASSVFTGGGEQYF	TGTGCCAGCAGCGTATTTACGGGGGGCGGTGAGCAGTACTTC
TRBV6-4	.	TRBD1	TRBJ1-2	CASSPDRGVYGYTF	TGTGCCAGCAGCCCGGACAGGGGGGTGTATGGCTACACCTTC
TRBV6-5	once	TRBD2	TRBJ2-7	CASSNPSGRSYEQYF	TGTGCCAGCAGTAACCCCAGCGGGAGGAGCTACGAGCAGTACTTC
TRBV7-9	.	.	TRBJ1-5	CASSLGPGNQPQHF	TGTGCCAGCAGCTTAGGGCCAGGCAATCAGCCCCAGCATTTT
TRBV12-5	once	TRBD1	TRBJ2-5	CASGRVSGTGVQETQYF	TGTGCTAGTGGCCGCGTTTCCGGGACAGGGGTACAAGAGACCCAGTACTTC
TRBV19	.	.	TRBJ1-3	CASTSDRSSGNTIYF	TGTGCCAGTACTTCCGACCGGAGCTCTGGAAACACCATATATTTT
TRBV18	.	.	TRBJ1-4	CASYGTSGEKLFF	TGTGCCAGCTACGGGACATCTGGAGAAAAACTGTTTTTT
TRBV7-9	.	.	TRBJ1-2	CASSPGGQNANYGYTF	TGTGCCAGCAGCCCAGGAGGACAGAACGCTAACTATGGCTACACCTTC
TRBV7-9	few	TRBD1	TRBJ1-1	CASSSGTGDTEAFF	TGTGCCAGCAGTTCCGGGACAGGGGACACTGAAGCTTTCTTT
TRBV19	.	.	TRBJ2-7	CASSMRAGPYEQYF	TGTGCCAGTAGTATGAGAGCGGGTCCCTACGAGCAGTACTTC
TRBV28	.	TRBD1	TRBJ2-7	CASSLETGYSYEQYF	TGTGCCAGCAGTTTGGAGACAGGGTACTCCTACGAGCAGTACTTC
TRBV9	once	.	TRBJ2-7	CASAGNEQYF	TGTGCCAGCGCCGGGAACGAGCAGTACTTC
TRBV7-9	.	.	TRBJ1-6	CASGREAVSPLHF	TGTGCCAGTGGGCGGGAGGCGGTTTCACCCCTCCACTTT
TRBV5-6	.	.	TRBJ1-1	CASSLDRQINTEAFF	TGTGCCAGCAGCTTGGATCGCCAGATTAACACTGAAGCTTTCTTT
TRBV4-1	.	TRBD1	TRBJ2-2	CASSHRDRERDTGELFF	TGCGCCAGCAGCCATAGGGACAGGGAAAGAGACACCGGGGAGCTGTTTTTT
TRBV30	.	.	TRBJ2-2	CAWRAVGWTGELFF	TGTGCCTGGAGAGCGGTGGGGTGGACCGGGGAGCTGTTTTTT
TRBV6-5	.	.	TRBJ2-2	CASSYLGGGTGELFF	TGTGCCAGCAGTTACTTGGGAGGTGGTACCGGGGAGCTGTTTTTT
TRBV6-5	.	TRBD1	TRBJ2-5	CATNRGPETQYF	TGTGCCACCAACAGGGGGCCGGAGACCCAGTACTTC
TRBV2	.	.	TRBJ1-5	CASSEDSNINQPQHF	TGTGCCAGCAGTGAAGACAGTAACATCAATCAGCCCCAGCATTTT
TRBV5-1	few	TRBD1	TRBJ2-7	CASSFTGAGIYEQYF	TGCGCCAGCAGCTTTACAGGGGCCGGTATCTACGAGCAGTACTTC
TRBV5-5	.	TRBD1	TRBJ2-7	CASSRGQSSYEQYF	TGTGCCAGCAGCCGGGGACAGAGCTCCTACGAGCAGTACTTC
TRBV5-6	once	TRBD1	TRBJ1-1	CASSFRRQGGTEAFF	TGTGCCAGCAGCTTTCGCCGACAGGGGGGGACTGAAGCTTTCTTT
TRBV9	.	TRBD1	TRBJ1-2	CASSADRAPHGYTF	TGTGCCAGCAGCGCCGACAGGGCGCCCCATGGCTACACCTTC
TRBV5-1	.	TRBD1	TRBJ1-6	CASSLGQLDSPLHF	TGCGCCAGCAGCCTGGGACAGCTGGATTCACCCCTCCACTTT
TRBV6-6	.	.	TRBJ1-6	CASSYEGKNPLHF	TGTGCCAGCAGTTATGAGGGAAAGAATCCCCTCCACTTT